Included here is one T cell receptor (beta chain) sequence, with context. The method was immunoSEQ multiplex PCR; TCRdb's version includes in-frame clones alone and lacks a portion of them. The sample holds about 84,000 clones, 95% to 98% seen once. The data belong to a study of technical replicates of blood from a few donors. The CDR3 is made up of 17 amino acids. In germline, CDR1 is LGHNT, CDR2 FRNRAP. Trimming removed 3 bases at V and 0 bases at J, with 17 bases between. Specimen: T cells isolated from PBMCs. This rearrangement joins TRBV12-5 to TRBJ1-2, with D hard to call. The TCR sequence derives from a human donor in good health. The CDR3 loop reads CASGLTQVKRANYGYTF. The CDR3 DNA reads TGTGCTAGTGGTTTAACCCAGGTCAAAAGAGCTAACTATGGCTACACCTTC.